Each of the 9 T cell receptor beta chains below was sequenced from the same sample in a study of blood T cell repertoires in COVID-19. Sequenced by immunoSEQ multiplex PCR; TCRdb stores in-frame clones only, minus some. The table lists 55,000 to 75,000 clones, more than 60% of them singletons. The sample consisted of peripheral blood. These receptors all stem from a human donor in a cohort sampled during active COVID-19.

A single count supports this clone. This chain connects TRBV28 to TRBJ1-1; D might be TRBD1 (6 bases). The CDR3 spans 12 residues. Looked up from germline, CDR1 is MDHEN and CDR2 is SYDVKM. V shed 7 bases and J shed 4 bases, with 10 bases lying between them. The CDR3 DNA is TGTGCCAGCACCACAGGGTCCACTGAAGCTTTCTTT. Encoded protein: CASTTGSTEAFF.

This clone was found once. The V gene is TRBV10-3, the J gene TRBJ1-5, with D unresolved. Germline CDR1 and CDR2: ENHRY and SYGVKD. The CDR3 loop spans 12 amino acids. With 11 bases removed from V and 10 bases from J, the gap between germline ends came to 18 bases. The CDR3 loop is CAAGSRDGPQHF. The CDR3, as DNA: TGTGCCGCGGGATCTCGGGATGGCCCCCAGCATTTT.

This CDR3 is CASKAGGTDTQYF. The CDR3 nucleotides read TGTGCCAGCAAAGCGGGGGGCACAGATACGCAGTATTTT. V usage is TRBV12-3 or TRBV12-4 and J usage is TRBJ2-3; 8 positions match TRBD2. This CDR3 has 13 amino acids. Unmatched junction bases numbered 1, after V lost 7 bases and J lost 1 base.

The rearrangement links TRBV5-1 to TRBJ2-7; TRBD1 matches 7 bases. Germline V gene data show CDR1 as SGHRS and CDR2 as YFSETQ. V shed 4 bases and J 7 bases; nucleotides not matched to a gene: 11. The CDR3 is made up of 14 amino acids. The CDR3: CASSPGQELSEQYF. In nucleotides, the CDR3 is TGCGCCAGCAGCCCCGGACAGGAACTCTCTGAGCAGTACTTC.

V usage is TRBV5-4 and J usage is TRBJ1-2; 7 nucleotides agree with TRBD1. This CDR3 contains 14 residues. The junction had 5 bases not matched to a gene; V was cut back by 5 bases and J by 1 base. Germline assignment: CDR1 SGHNT and CDR2 YYREEE (reference sequence). CDR3: CASRSGTDNYGYTF. The DNA for the CDR3 is TGTGCCAGCAGGTCCGGGACAGATAACTATGGCTACACCTTC. The entire variable domain, with the rest obtained from reference TRBV5-4 and TRBJ1-2, is as follows: ETGVTQSPTHLIKTRGQQVTLRCSSQSGHNTVSWYQQALGQGPQFIFQYYREEENGRGNFPPRFSGLQFPNYSSELNVNALELDDSALYLCASRSGTDNYGYTFGSGTRLTVV.

The chain combines TRBV9 with TRBJ1-1, with D hard to call. V lost 1 base and J lost 1, with 5 bases in between. CDR1 SGDLS and CDR2 YYNGEE come from the germline V gene. The CDR3 is made up of 13 amino acids. The CDR3 bases are TGTGCCAGCAGCGTAATAGAGAACACTGAAGCTTTCTTT. Translated: CASSVIENTEAFF.

The chain couples TRBV6-5 to TRBJ1-2; 8 nucleotides line up with TRBD1. Trimming cost V 6 bases and J 5 bases; bases outside gene matches: 8. The CDR3 has 14 residues. The germline V gene has CDR1 MNHEY and CDR2 SVGAGI. CDR3 in DNA: TGTGCCAGCAGCTTGGACAGGGCCGATTATGGCTACACCTTC. Its protein is CASSLDRADYGYTF.

This clone was recorded a few times. The chain links TRBV7-2 to TRBJ2-1; 10 bases fit TRBD1. CDR3 length equals 13 residues. CDR1 and CDR2 (germline): SGHTA, FQGNSA. Unmatched junction bases numbered 5, after V lost 5 bases and J lost 10 bases. The CDR3 DNA is TGTGCCAGCAGCGACAGGGGGCTAGGAGAGCAGTTCTTC. This encodes CASSDRGLGEQFF.

In nucleotides, the CDR3 is TGCGCCAGCAGCTGGGGAACAGGGTTCGATGAGCAGTTCTTC. Its translation is CASSWGTGFDEQFF. The genes are TRBV5-1 and TRBJ2-1, with D tentatively TRBD1 (6 bases). Germline CDR1 and CDR2: SGHRS and YFSETQ. The CDR3 runs 14 residues. Trimming removed 3 bases at V and 8 bases at J, with 15 bases between.